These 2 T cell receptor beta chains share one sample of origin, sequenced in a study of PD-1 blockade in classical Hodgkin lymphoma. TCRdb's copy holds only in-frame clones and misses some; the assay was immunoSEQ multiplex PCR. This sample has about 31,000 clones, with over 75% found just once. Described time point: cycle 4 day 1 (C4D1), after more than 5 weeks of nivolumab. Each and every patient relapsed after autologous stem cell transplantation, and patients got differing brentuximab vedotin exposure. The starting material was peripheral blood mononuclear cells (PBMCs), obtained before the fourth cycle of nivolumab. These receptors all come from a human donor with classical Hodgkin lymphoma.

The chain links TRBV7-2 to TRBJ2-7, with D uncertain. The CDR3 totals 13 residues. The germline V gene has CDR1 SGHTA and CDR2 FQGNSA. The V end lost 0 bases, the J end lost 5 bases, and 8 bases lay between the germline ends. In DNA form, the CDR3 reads TGTGCCAGCAGCTTAGCGTGGGCAAACGAGCAGTACTTC. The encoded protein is CASSLAWANEQYF.

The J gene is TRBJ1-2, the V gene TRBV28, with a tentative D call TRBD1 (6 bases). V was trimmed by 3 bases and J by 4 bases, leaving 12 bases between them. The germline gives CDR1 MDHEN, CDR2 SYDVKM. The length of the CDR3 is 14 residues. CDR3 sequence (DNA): TGTGCCAGCAGTTTCCGAAGGGGGGGCTATGGCTACACCTTC. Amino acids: CASSFRRGGYGYTF.